Listed below are T cell receptor beta chains from one sample, sequenced in a study of blood T cell repertoires in COVID-19. Assay used: immunoSEQ multiplex PCR; TCRdb lists only in-frame clones, some missing. In the table there are some 250,000 clones, roughly nine tenths of which are singletons. Sequencing input: peripheral blood. The source is a man in his sixties with acute or convalescent COVID-19. Both conserved end residues are part of each CDR3. The order of the fields is V gene, clone size, D gene, J gene, CDR3 DNA, CDR3 protein. The D gene is left open where the match is weak. Clone size, where shown, is once, few, many, or a class for clones that have expanded.

V: TRBV19; size: .; D: TRBD1; J: TRBJ1-5; DNA: TGTGCCAGTAACCAGGGACAGGGGGGACAGCCCCAGCATTTT; CDR3: CASNQGQGGQPQHF
V: TRBV7-9; size: once; D: TRBD2; J: TRBJ2-3; DNA: TGTGCCAGCAGCCGACTAGCCCGCACAGATACGCAGTATTTT; CDR3: CASSRLARTDTQYF
V: TRBV5-4; size: .; D: .; J: TRBJ2-5; DNA: TGTGCCAGCAGCGTTACAGGGTACCAAGAGACCCAGTACTTC; CDR3: CASSVTGYQETQYF
V: TRBV5-5; size: .; D: .; J: TRBJ2-7; DNA: TGTGCCAGCAGCTTGGAGGCTTACTACACCTACGAGCAGTACTTC; CDR3: CASSLEAYYTYEQYF
V: TRBV28; size: .; D: .; J: TRBJ2-2; DNA: TGTGCCAGCAGGAAAATTAGGTGGGGAGACACCGGGGAGCTGTTTTTT; CDR3: CASRKIRWGDTGELFF
V: TRBV6-6; size: .; D: .; J: TRBJ1-5; DNA: TGTGCCACCCGACAGAGCCTCAATCAGCCCCAGCATTTT; CDR3: CATRQSLNQPQHF
V: TRBV21-1; size: .; D: .; J: TRBJ1-2; DNA: TGTGCCAGCAGCAAAGCGAACGGGTTTTCGGGCTACACCTTC; CDR3: CASSKANGFSGYTF
V: TRBV27; size: .; D: .; J: TRBJ2-7; DNA: TGTGCCAGCAGTTTATCGGTCAGGGGCTACGAGCAGTACTTC; CDR3: CASSLSVRGYEQYF
V: TRBV27; size: .; D: TRBD2; J: TRBJ2-4; DNA: TGTGCCAGCAGTCCTGGGACTAGTTTATTGGACATTCAGTACTTC; CDR3: CASSPGTSLLDIQYF
V: TRBV18; size: .; D: .; J: TRBJ1-1; DNA: TGTGCCAGCTCACTCCCTGCCAGGAACACTGAAGCTTTCTTT; CDR3: CASSLPARNTEAFF
V: TRBV28; size: .; D: .; J: TRBJ2-7; DNA: TGTGCCAGCAGTTCCCCGACTGGACTAACCTACGAGCAGTACTTC; CDR3: CASSSPTGLTYEQYF